These 14 T cell receptor beta chains came from one sample sequenced in a study of blood T cell repertoires in COVID-19. Assay used: immunoSEQ multiplex PCR; TCRdb lists only in-frame clones, some missing. Among 130,000 to 150,000 clones, roughly 83% were seen once, and the ten largest hold roughly 5.1%. Specimen: peripheral blood. The receptors stem from a woman in her 70s with COVID-19, enrolled during active disease.

J is TRBJ1-1 and V is TRBV4-3; 10 positions agree with TRBD1. Trimming at V came to 5 bases and at J to 3 bases, leaving 9 bases not matched to a gene. Germline lookup yields CDR1 LGHNA and CDR2 YSLEER. CDR3 size: 16 residues. CDR3 nucleotide sequence: TGCGCCAGCAGCTCGAGGGGGACAGGGGCCTACACTGAAGCTTTCTTT. It yields the protein CASSSRGTGAYTEAFF.

This sequence joins TRBV12-3 or TRBV12-4 and TRBJ1-2; 7 nucleotides line up with TRBD1. J was trimmed by 8 bases and V by 6 bases; bases with no gene match: 9. The CDR3 loop spans 13 amino acids. DNA of the CDR3: TGTGCCAGCAGCCCGAGGGGGCTGGTAGGCTACACCTTC. It codes for CASSPRGLVGYTF.

The chain is built from TRBV7-3 and TRBJ1-6; D might be TRBD1 (6 bases). Germline CDR1 is SGHTA and CDR2 is FQGTGA. Trimming took 2 bases from V and 13 from J, leaving 12 bases between them. The length of the CDR3 is 13 residues. As DNA, the CDR3 is TGTGCCAGCAGCTTATCCAAACAGGGTCCCCTCCACTTT. Its protein product is CASSLSKQGPLHF.

This sequence joins TRBV27 and TRBJ1-5; 7 bases fit TRBD1. The CDR3 contains 13 residues. After removal of 6 bases from V and 7 bases from J, the junction contained 6 bases not matched to a gene. Germline values: CDR1 MNHEY, CDR2 SMNVEV (reference sequence). CDR3 bases: TGTGCCAGCAGCGACAGGGTGAGGCAGCCCCAGCATTTT. Translating gives CASSDRVRQPQHF.

V usage is TRBV5-4 and J usage is TRBJ2-7; 12 bases map to TRBD1. Germline V gives CDR1 SGHNT, CDR2 YYREEE (reference sequence). V lost 3 bases and J lost 7; bases outside the gene matches: 5. The CDR3 sequence is 14 residues long. The CDR3 reads CASSSGQGAREQYF. The CDR3 region has the DNA TGTGCCAGCAGCTCGGGACAGGGGGCAAGGGAGCAGTACTTC.

This chain connects TRBV28 to TRBJ1-3; D perhaps matches TRBD1 (5 bases). CDR3 length: 13 residues. Germline V gives CDR1 MDHEN, CDR2 SYDVKM. Trimming removed 9 bases from V and 0 bases from J, with 9 bases in between. CDR3 protein: CASRGSSGNTIYF. The CDR3 coding sequence is TGTGCCAGTAGGGGTAGCTCTGGAAACACCATATATTTT.

The chain joins TRBV9 to TRBJ2-7; 10 nucleotides align to TRBD2. The trim removed 0 bases at V and 4 bases at J, leaving 4 bases unmatched. CDR3 size: 15 residues. The germline V gene has CDR1 SGDLS and CDR2 YYNGEE. The CDR3 nucleotides read TGTGCCAGCAGCGTAGGGGGGACTAGCGTGTACGAGCAGTACTTC. The encoded protein is CASSVGGTSVYEQYF.

This clone was recorded once. The rearrangement uses TRBV5-5 and TRBJ2-5, with 10 bases fitting TRBD2. The germline CDR1 and CDR2 sequences are SGHKS and YYEKEE (reference sequence). Germline trimming cut 4 bases from V and 4 bases from J; bases unmatched to any gene: 7. The CDR3 totals 15 residues. The CDR3 is CASSPSGGGGETQYF. As DNA, the CDR3 is TGTGCCAGCAGCCCGAGCGGGGGGGGCGGAGAGACCCAGTACTTC.

The V gene is TRBV7-9, the J gene TRBJ2-1; 12 bases match TRBD1. The germline gives CDR1 SEHNR, CDR2 FQNEAQ (reference sequence). This CDR3 region has 15 residues. V lost 3 bases to trimming and J lost 10 bases; unmatched junction nucleotides: 7. The DNA for the CDR3 is TGTGCCAGCAGCTTCCGGGACAGGGGGCGCGGGGAGCAGTTCTTC. Its translation is CASSFRDRGRGEQFF.

The J gene is TRBJ2-5, the V gene TRBV6-2 or TRBV6-3; 9 nucleotides agree with TRBD1. Germline-derived CDR1 and CDR2 are MNHEY and SVGEGT. The V gene end was trimmed by 5 bases and the J gene end by 3 bases; junction bases not matched to a gene: 10. The CDR3 sequence is 16 residues long. The CDR3 reads CASSPLPGQGEETQYF. CDR3 DNA sequence: TGTGCCAGCAGTCCACTACCGGGACAGGGTGAAGAGACCCAGTACTTC.

For the CDR3, the DNA is TGTGCCAGCTCACCTAACACGAACACTGAAGCTTTCTTT. It specifies CASSPNTNTEAFF. The chain uses TRBV18 and TRBJ1-1, with D hard to call. Germline V lookup: CDR1 KGHSH, CDR2 LQKENI. This CDR3 contains 13 residues. V lost 3 bases to trimming and J lost 1 base, with 6 bases between them.

In regard to this clone: This specimen includes other DNA sequences encoding the same CDR3. The chain has TRBV5-1 and TRBJ2-7, with TRBD1 matching 8 bases. The V gene's germline CDR1 is SGHRS and CDR2 YFSETQ. This CDR3 spans 12 amino acids. V was pared by 5 bases and J by 2 bases, with 0 bases of the junction left unmatched. For the CDR3, the DNA is TGCGCCAGCAGACAGGGGGCCTACGAGCAGTACTTC. It encodes CASRQGAYEQYF.

This sequence joins TRBV28 and TRBJ1-3, with a tentative D call TRBD1 (5 bases). The V end was cut by 7 bases, the J end by 1 base, with 17 bases between. The V gene's germline CDR1 is MDHEN and CDR2 SYDVKM. The CDR3 is made up of 16 amino acids. The DNA for the CDR3 is TGTGCCAGCACGTCCCCCAAACAGGTTTCTGGAAACACCATATATTTT. It is translated as CASTSPKQVSGNTIYF.

The chain has TRBV30 and TRBJ1-1, with 8 positions matching TRBD1. J gave up 2 bases and V 4 bases, and 9 bases lay outside the gene matches. Germline V CDR1 and CDR2: GTSNPN, SVGIG (reference sequence). The CDR3 totals 15 residues. The CDR3 DNA sequence: TGTGCCTGGACCCGGGGAGGGACAGGAAACACTGAAGCTTTCTTT. Protein sequence: CAWTRGGTGNTEAFF.